The 8 T cell receptor beta chains in this list originate from one sample, sequenced in a study of shared clonotypes between healthy human individuals. CD45RO-negative, CCR7-positively selected cells formed the naive CD8 fraction, excluding terminally differentiated effector memory CD45RA+ cells. Assay: immunoSEQ multiplex PCR; the TCRdb copy retains only in-frame clones and omits some. The sample consists of some 2.1 million clones, about 93% of them appearing once. The sample was naive CD8+ T cells from PBMCs. The source of these receptors is a man between 18 and 29 years old in good health. Some clones in this sample may be carry-over from other donors' samples.

The rearrangement joins TRBV7-3 to TRBJ1-1, with D unresolved. The germline V gene has CDR1 SGHTA and CDR2 FQGTGA. V dropped 3 bases and J dropped 1 base, with 6 bases sitting between them. The CDR3 is 13 residues long. The DNA for the CDR3 is TGTGCCAGCAGCTTCTCCGGGAACACTGAAGCTTTCTTT. Amino acids: CASSFSGNTEAFF.

About this clone: The same CDR3 arises from other DNA sequences in this sample as well. The chain combines TRBV9 with TRBJ2-1; either TRBD1 or TRBD2 may fit D (5 bases each). Germline V gives CDR1 SGDLS, CDR2 YYNGEE. The V gene lost 0 bases and the J gene lost 6 bases, with 7 bases spanning the gap. The CDR3 is 13 amino acids. The CDR3 DNA reads as TGTGCCAGCAGCGTAGAGAGGGGCAATGAGCAGTTCTTC. It is translated as CASSVERGNEQFF.

The V gene is TRBV5-1, the J gene TRBJ1-5; 9 bases agree with TRBD1. There are 14 residues in the CDR3. Trimming at V came to 4 bases and at J to 9 bases, leaving 8 bases not matched to a gene. Looked up from germline, CDR1 is SGHRS and CDR2 is YFSETQ. The CDR3 reads CASSPGQGRWPQHF. As DNA, the CDR3 is TGCGCCAGCAGCCCCGGACAGGGGCGCTGGCCCCAGCATTTT.

The genes are TRBV7-2 and TRBJ2-1, with D uncertain. Trimming left V 5 bases short and J 6 bases short, with 8 bases between. This CDR3 spans 12 amino acids. Germline V lookup: CDR1 SGHTA, CDR2 FQGNSA. The chain's CDR3 is CASSPTLNEQFF. The CDR3, as DNA: TGTGCCAGCAGCCCGACCCTCAATGAGCAGTTCTTC.

This chain joins TRBV7-6 and TRBJ1-1; 8 bases agree with TRBD1. The CDR3 has 15 residues. The J segment lost 1 base and the V segment lost 5 bases, leaving 6 bases of the junction unmatched. Germline values: CDR1 SGHVS, CDR2 FNYEAQ. Here the CDR3 DNA reads TGTGCCAGCAGCGCGGACAGGGTCTCGAACACTGAAGCTTTCTTT. This encodes CASSADRVSNTEAFF.

This chain's CDR3 is CASSFLDNQHF. The CDR3 coding sequence is TGTGCCAGCAGCTTTCTGGACAACCAGCATTTT. The chain has TRBV5-8 and TRBJ1-5; D is possibly TRBD1 (5 bases). Germline CDR1 and CDR2: SGHTS and YDEGEE. The CDR3 extends over 11 amino acids. V was pared by 2 bases and J by 12 bases, with 9 bases between.

The chain uses TRBV5-1 and TRBJ2-7; the D gene is possibly TRBD1 (6 bases). This CDR3 has 18 residues. Germline V lookup: CDR1 SGHRS, CDR2 YFSETQ. With 1 base removed from V and 2 bases from J, the gap between germline ends came to 22 bases. CDR3 region: CASSLSSWQGPSAYEQYF. As DNA, the CDR3 is TGCGCCAGCAGCTTGTCATCGTGGCAGGGGCCATCAGCCTACGAGCAGTACTTC.

This clone is a singleton in its sample. The chain is built from TRBV19 and TRBJ2-7; D is perhaps TRBD2 (5 bases). Trimming pared 3 bases from V and 2 bases from J, leaving 8 bases between. Germline CDR1 and CDR2: LNHDA and SQIVND (reference sequence). CDR3 size: 13 residues. CDR3 sequence reads: CASSMGATYEQYF. The CDR3 DNA reads as TGTGCCAGTAGTATGGGAGCGACCTACGAGCAGTACTTC. Supplemented by reference TRBV19 and TRBJ2-7, the full variable domain reads DGGITQSPKYLFRKEGQNVTLSCEQNLNHDAMYWYRQDPGQGLRLIYYSQIVNDFQKGDIAEGYSVSREKKESFPLTVTSAQKNPTAFYLCASSMGATYEQYFGPGTRLTVT.